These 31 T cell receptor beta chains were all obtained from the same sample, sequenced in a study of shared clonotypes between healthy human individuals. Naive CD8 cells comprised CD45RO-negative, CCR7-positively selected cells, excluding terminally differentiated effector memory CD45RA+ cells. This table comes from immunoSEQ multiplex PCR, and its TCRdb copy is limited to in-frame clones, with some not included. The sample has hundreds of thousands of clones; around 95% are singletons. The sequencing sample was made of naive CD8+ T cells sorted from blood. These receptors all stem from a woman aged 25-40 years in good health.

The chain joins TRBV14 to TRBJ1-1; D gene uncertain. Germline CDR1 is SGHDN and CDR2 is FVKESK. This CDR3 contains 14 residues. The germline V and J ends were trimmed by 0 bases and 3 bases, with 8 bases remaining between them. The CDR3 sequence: CASSQDFGHTEAFF. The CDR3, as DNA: TGTGCCAGCAGCCAAGATTTCGGCCACACTGAAGCTTTCTTT.

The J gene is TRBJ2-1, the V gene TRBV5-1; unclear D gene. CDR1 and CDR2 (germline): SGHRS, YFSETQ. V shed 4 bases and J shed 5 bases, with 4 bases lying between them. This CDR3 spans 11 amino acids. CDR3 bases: TGCGCCAGCAGCATGGACAATGAGCAGTTCTTC. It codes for CASSMDNEQFF.

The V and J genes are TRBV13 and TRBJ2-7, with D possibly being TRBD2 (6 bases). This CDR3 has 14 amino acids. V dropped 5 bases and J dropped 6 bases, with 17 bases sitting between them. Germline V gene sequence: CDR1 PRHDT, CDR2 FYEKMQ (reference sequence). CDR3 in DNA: TGTGCCAGCAGCCCCGCGGGACCCTTGGGCGAGCAGTACTTC. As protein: CASSPAGPLGEQYF.

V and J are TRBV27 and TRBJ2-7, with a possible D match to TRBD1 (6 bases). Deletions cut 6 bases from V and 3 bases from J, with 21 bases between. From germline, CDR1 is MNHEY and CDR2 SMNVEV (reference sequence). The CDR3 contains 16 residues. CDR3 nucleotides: TGTGCCAGCAGCCCAAGTAGGGGCTACAGGGACTACGAGCAGTACTTC. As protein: CASSPSRGYRDYEQYF.

In DNA form, the CDR3 reads TGCGCCAGCAGCTTGGGGTCAGGGCTAAACAATGAGCAGTTCTTC. This encodes CASSLGSGLNNEQFF. The chain employs TRBV5-1 and TRBJ2-1, with D possibly TRBD1 on 5 matching bases. The germline V and J ends were trimmed by 0 bases and 5 bases, with 12 bases remaining between them. Germline loops: CDR1 SGHRS, CDR2 YFSETQ. The CDR3 loop spans 15 amino acids.

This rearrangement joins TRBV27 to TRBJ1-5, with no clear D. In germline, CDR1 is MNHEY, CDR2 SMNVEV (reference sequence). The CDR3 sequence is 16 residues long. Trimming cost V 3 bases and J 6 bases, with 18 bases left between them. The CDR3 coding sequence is TGTGCCAGCAGTTTCATGGGCACGACCGGCGGTCAGCCCCAGCATTTT. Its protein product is CASSFMGTTGGQPQHF.

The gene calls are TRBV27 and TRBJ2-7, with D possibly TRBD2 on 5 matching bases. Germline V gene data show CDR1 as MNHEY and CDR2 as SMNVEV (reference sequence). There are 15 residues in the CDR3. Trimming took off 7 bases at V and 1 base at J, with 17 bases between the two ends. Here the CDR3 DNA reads TGTGCCAGCATCCGGGTAGTTGGCGGGTCCTACGAGCAGTACTTC. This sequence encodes CASIRVVGGSYEQYF.

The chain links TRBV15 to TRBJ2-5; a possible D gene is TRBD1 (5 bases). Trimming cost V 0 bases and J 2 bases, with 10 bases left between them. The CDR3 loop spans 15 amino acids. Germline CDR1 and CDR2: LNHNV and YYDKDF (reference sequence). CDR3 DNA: TGTGCCACCAGCAGAGAGTTAAGGGGACAAGAGACCCAGTACTTC. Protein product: CATSRELRGQETQYF.

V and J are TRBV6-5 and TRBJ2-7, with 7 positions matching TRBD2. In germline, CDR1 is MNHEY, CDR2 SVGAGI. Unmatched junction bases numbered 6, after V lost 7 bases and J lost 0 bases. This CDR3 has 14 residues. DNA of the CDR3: TGTGCCAGCAAATCTAGCGGTAGCTCCTACGAGCAGTACTTC. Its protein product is CASKSSGSSYEQYF.

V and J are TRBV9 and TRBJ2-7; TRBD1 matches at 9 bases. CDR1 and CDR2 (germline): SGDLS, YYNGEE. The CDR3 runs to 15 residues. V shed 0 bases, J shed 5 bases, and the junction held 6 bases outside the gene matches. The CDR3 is CASSVVGTGIDEQYF. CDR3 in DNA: TGTGCCAGCAGCGTAGTGGGGACAGGGATCGACGAGCAGTACTTC.

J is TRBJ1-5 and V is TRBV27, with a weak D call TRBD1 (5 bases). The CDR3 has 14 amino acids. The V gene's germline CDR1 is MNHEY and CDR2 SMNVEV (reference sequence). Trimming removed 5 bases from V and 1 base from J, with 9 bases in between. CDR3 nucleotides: TGTGCCAGCAGTCGACGACAGAGCAATCAGCCCCAGCATTTT. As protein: CASSRRQSNQPQHF.

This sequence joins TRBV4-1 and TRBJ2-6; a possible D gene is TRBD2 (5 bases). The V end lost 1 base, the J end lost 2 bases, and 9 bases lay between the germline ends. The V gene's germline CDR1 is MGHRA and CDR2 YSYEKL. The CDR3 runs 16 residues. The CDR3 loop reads CASSQGGGAGANVLTF. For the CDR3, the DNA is TGCGCCAGCAGCCAAGGAGGAGGAGCTGGGGCCAACGTCCTGACTTTC.

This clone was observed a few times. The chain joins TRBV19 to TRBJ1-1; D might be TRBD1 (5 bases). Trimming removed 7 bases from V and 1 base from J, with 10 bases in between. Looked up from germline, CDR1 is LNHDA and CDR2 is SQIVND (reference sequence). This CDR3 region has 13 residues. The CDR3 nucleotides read TGTGCCAGTACAGTCGGGACGAACACTGAAGCTTTCTTT. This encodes CASTVGTNTEAFF.

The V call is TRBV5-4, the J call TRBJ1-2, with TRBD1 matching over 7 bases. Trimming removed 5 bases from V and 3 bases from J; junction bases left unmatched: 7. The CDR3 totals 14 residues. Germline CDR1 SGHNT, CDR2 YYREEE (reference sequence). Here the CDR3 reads CASRYRGSDYGYTF. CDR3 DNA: TGTGCCAGCAGGTACAGGGGAAGTGACTATGGCTACACCTTC.

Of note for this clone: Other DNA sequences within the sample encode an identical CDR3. CDR3 amino acids: CASSVETEAFF. The CDR3 DNA follows: TGTGCCAGCAGTGTCGAAACTGAAGCTTTCTTT. The chain employs TRBV2 and TRBJ1-1; no firm D call. The germline V and J ends were trimmed by 4 bases and 5 bases, with 5 bases remaining between them. The CDR3 is 11 residues long. Germline assignment: CDR1 SNHLY and CDR2 FYNNEI.

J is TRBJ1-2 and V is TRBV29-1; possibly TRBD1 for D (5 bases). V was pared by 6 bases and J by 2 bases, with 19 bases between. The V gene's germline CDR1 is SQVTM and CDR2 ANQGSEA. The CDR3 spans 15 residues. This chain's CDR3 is CSVLFHQGKNYGYTF. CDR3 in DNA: TGCAGCGTCCTTTTCCACCAGGGCAAAAACTATGGCTACACCTTC.

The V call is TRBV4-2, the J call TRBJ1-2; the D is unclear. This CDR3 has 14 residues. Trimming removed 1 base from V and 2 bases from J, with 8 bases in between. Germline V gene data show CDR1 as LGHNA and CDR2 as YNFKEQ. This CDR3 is CASSQVGSNYGYTF. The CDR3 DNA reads TGTGCCAGCAGCCAAGTAGGATCGAACTATGGCTACACCTTC.

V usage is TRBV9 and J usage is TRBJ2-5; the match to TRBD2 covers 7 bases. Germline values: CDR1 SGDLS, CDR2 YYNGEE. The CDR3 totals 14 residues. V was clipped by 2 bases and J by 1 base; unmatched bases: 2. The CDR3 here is CASSVSGTQETQYF. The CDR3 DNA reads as TGTGCCAGCAGCGTCAGCGGGACCCAAGAGACCCAGTACTTC.

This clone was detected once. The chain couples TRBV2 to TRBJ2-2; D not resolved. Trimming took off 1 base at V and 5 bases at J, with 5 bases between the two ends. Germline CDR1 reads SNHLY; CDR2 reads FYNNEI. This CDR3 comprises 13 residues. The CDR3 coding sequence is TGTGCCAGCAGTGAAGAAGAAACCGGGGAGCTGTTTTTT. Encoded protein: CASSEEETGELFF.

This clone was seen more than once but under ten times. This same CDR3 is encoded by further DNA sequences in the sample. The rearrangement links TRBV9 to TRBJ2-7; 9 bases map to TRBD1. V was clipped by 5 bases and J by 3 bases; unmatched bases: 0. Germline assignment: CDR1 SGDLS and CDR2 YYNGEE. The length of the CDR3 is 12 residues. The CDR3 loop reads CASRGQGYEQYF. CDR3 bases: TGTGCCAGCAGGGGACAGGGCTACGAGCAGTACTTC.

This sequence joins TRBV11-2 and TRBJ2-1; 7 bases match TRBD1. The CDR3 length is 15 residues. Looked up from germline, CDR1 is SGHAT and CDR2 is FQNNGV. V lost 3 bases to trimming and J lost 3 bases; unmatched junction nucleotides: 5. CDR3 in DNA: TGTGCCAGCAGCTTGGGACAGACTAACTACAATGAGCAGTTCTTC. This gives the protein CASSLGQTNYNEQFF. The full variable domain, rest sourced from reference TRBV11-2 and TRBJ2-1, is EAGVAQSPRYKIIEKRQSVAFWCNPISGHATLYWYQQILGQGPKLLIQFQNNGVVDDSQLPKDRFSAERLKGVDSTLKIQPAKLEDSAVYLCASSLGQTNYNEQFFGPGTRLTVL.

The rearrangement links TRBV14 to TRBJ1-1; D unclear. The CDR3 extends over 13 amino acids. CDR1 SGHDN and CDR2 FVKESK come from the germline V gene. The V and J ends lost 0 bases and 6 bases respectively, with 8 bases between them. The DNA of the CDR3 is TGTGCCAGCAGCCAAGAGTTCGGCTCTGAAGCTTTCTTT. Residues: CASSQEFGSEAFF.

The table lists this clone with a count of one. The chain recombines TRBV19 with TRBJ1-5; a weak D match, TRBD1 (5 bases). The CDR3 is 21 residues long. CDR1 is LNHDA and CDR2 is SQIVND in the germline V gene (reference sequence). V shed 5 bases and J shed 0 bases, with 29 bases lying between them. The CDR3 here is CASSPAEGWVSSMSSNQPQHF. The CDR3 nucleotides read TGTGCCAGTAGTCCAGCGGAGGGGTGGGTCAGCAGTATGAGTAGCAATCAGCCCCAGCATTTT.

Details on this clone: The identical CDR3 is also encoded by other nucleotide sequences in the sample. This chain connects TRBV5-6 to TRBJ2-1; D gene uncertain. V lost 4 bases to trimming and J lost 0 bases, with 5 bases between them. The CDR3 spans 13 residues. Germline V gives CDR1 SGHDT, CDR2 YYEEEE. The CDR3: CASSQSSYNEQFF. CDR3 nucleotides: TGTGCCAGCAGCCAGAGCTCCTACAATGAGCAGTTCTTC.

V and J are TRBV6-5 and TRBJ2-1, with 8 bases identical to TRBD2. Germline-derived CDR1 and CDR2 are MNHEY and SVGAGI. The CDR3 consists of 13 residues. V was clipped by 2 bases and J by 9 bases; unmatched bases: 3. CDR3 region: CASSYASGSEQFF. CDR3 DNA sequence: TGTGCCAGCAGTTACGCTAGCGGGTCTGAGCAGTTCTTC.

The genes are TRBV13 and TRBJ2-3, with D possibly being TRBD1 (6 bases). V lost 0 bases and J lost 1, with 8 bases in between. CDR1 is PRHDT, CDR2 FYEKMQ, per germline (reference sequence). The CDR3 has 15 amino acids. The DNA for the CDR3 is TGTGCCAGCAGCTTAGGACAGGGAGGCACAGATACGCAGTATTTT. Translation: CASSLGQGGTDTQYF.

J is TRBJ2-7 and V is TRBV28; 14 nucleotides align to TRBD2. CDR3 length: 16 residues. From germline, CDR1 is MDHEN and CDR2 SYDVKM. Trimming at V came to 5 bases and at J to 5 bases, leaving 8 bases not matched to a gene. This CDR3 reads CASSTPGLAGDNEQYF. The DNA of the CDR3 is TGTGCCAGCAGTACCCCGGGACTAGCGGGAGATAACGAGCAGTACTTC. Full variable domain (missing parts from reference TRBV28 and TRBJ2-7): DVKVTQSSRYLVKRTGEKVFLECVQDMDHENMFWYRQDPGLGLRLIYFSYDVKMKEKGDIPEGYSVSREKKERFSLILESASTNQTSMYLCASSTPGLAGDNEQYFGPGTRLTVT.

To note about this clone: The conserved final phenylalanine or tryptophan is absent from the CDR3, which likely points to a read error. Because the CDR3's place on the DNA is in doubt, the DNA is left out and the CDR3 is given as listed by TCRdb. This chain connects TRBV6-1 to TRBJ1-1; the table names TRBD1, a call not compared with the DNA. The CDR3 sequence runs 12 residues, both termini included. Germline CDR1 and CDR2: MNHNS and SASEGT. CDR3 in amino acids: CASSEDSTGNRV.

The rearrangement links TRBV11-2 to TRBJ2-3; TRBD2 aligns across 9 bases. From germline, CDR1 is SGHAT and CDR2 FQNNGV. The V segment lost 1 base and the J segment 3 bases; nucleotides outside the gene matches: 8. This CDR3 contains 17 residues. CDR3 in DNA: TGTGCCAGCAGCTTAGCGGGCGGGAGGGCCAGGACAGATACGCAGTATTTT. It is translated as CASSLAGGRARTDTQYF.

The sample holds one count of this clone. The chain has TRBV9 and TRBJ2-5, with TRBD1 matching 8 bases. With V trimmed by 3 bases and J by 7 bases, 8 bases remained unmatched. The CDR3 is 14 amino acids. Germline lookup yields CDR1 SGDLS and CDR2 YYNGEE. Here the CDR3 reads CASSGDRGGGTQYF. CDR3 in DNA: TGTGCCAGCAGCGGTGACAGGGGCGGCGGGACCCAGTACTTC.

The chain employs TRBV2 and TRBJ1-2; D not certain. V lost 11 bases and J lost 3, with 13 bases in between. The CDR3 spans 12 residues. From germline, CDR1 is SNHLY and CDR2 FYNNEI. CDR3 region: CALRADYYGYTF. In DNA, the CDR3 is TGTGCCTTGCGAGCGGATTACTATGGCTACACCTTC.